This is a list of T cell receptor beta chains from one sample in a study of T cell responses to AZD1222 COVID-19 vaccine. Using immunoSEQ multiplex PCR, the repertoire was profiled, and TCRdb retains in-frame clones only, with some absent. The repertoire holds some 78,000 clones, with 83% as singletons. Source: peripheral blood, taken 28 days after the second AZD1222 dose. The receptors were sampled from an adult who received the AZD1222 COVID-19 vaccine. The CDR3 runs from the conserved cysteine through the conserved F or W. Each record gives: CDR3 DNA, CDR3 protein, J gene, D gene, V gene, clone size. D genes are given only for firm matches. Clone size is given for some rows only: seen once, a few or many times, or a class if the clone is expanded.

cdr3_nt: TGTGCCAGCAGCGTAGCTTTACAGGGGCCCGGCTACACCTTC
cdr3_aa: CASSVALQGPGYTF
j_call: TRBJ1-2
d_call: TRBD1
v_call: TRBV9
clone_size: -

cdr3_nt: TGTGCCAGCAGCTTAAATACGGCTAGCGGAACAGATACGCAGTATTTT
cdr3_aa: CASSLNTASGTDTQYF
j_call: TRBJ2-3
d_call: TRBD2
v_call: TRBV11-2
clone_size: -

cdr3_nt: TGTGCCAGCTCACCATTCCGGGACGAGGGCTACACCTTC
cdr3_aa: CASSPFRDEGYTF
j_call: TRBJ1-2
d_call: -
v_call: TRBV18
clone_size: -

cdr3_nt: TGCGCCAGCAGCCAAGAAGGAGGCAGTTTCGGAATGAACACTGAAGCTTTCTTT
cdr3_aa: CASSQEGGSFGMNTEAFF
j_call: TRBJ1-1
d_call: -
v_call: TRBV4-3
clone_size: -

cdr3_nt: TGTGCCAGCAGCTTTCAAGGCAGGGCGGACACTGAAGCTTTCTTT
cdr3_aa: CASSFQGRADTEAFF
j_call: TRBJ1-1
d_call: -
v_call: TRBV11-2
clone_size: -

cdr3_nt: TGTGCCTGGAGGGAAACAGGGGGCGCGGGAGGCTACACCTTC
cdr3_aa: CAWRETGGAGGYTF
j_call: TRBJ1-2
d_call: TRBD1
v_call: TRBV30
clone_size: -

cdr3_nt: TGTGCCAGCAGCTTTTCCCTGAACACTGAAGCTTTCTTT
cdr3_aa: CASSFSLNTEAFF
j_call: TRBJ1-1
d_call: -
v_call: TRBV5-4
clone_size: -

cdr3_nt: TGTGCCAGTAGTATACGGGCGGGAGTGGGTATAACCGGGGAGCTGTTTTTT
cdr3_aa: CASSIRAGVGITGELFF
j_call: TRBJ2-2
d_call: TRBD2
v_call: TRBV19
clone_size: -

cdr3_nt: TGTGCCAGCAGTTACTCGACACATTTATATGGCTACACCTTC
cdr3_aa: CASSYSTHLYGYTF
j_call: TRBJ1-2
d_call: -
v_call: TRBV6-5
clone_size: -

cdr3_nt: TGTGCCAGCAGTTCCCCAGGGGGAGCCTTCTATGGCTACACCTTC
cdr3_aa: CASSSPGGAFYGYTF
j_call: TRBJ1-2
d_call: TRBD1
v_call: TRBV27
clone_size: -

cdr3_nt: TGCGCCAGCAGTGAGTCCAGGGAATACACTGAAGCTTTCTTT
cdr3_aa: CASSESREYTEAFF
j_call: TRBJ1-1
d_call: -
v_call: TRBV10-2
clone_size: -

cdr3_nt: TGTGCCAGCAGCCTGGCGGGAGGAAACTACGAGCAGTACTTC
cdr3_aa: CASSLAGGNYEQYF
j_call: TRBJ2-7
d_call: TRBD2
v_call: TRBV3-1/TRBV3-2
clone_size: -

cdr3_nt: TGTGCCAGCAGCCAGGGGGGGAGCAATCAGCCCCAGCATTTT
cdr3_aa: CASSQGGSNQPQHF
j_call: TRBJ1-5
d_call: TRBD1
v_call: TRBV28
clone_size: -

cdr3_nt: TGTGCCAGTCGGAATAACAATGAGCAGTTCTTC
cdr3_aa: CASRNNNEQFF
j_call: TRBJ2-1
d_call: -
v_call: TRBV2
clone_size: -

cdr3_nt: TGTGCCAGCAGCCAAGATTGCCAGGATAATGAAAAACTGTTTTTT
cdr3_aa: CASSQDCQDNEKLFF
j_call: TRBJ1-4
d_call: -
v_call: TRBV3-1/TRBV3-2
clone_size: -

cdr3_nt: TGTGCCAGCAGTTCAAGGAGCAATCAGCCCCAGCATTTT
cdr3_aa: CASSSRSNQPQHF
j_call: TRBJ1-5
d_call: -
v_call: TRBV28
clone_size: few

cdr3_nt: TGTGCCAGCAGTCCAATGTCTCAGCGGGAGCAGTTCTTC
cdr3_aa: CASSPMSQREQFF
j_call: TRBJ2-1
d_call: -
v_call: TRBV7-3
clone_size: -

cdr3_nt: TGTGCCAGCAGCGACAGGTTACCTCCCTACGAGCAGTACTTC
cdr3_aa: CASSDRLPPYEQYF
j_call: TRBJ2-7
d_call: -
v_call: TRBV6-5
clone_size: -

cdr3_nt: TGTGCCAGCAGCCAAGGCTTTAGCGGGGGCTCCTACGAGCAGTACTTC
cdr3_aa: CASSQGFSGGSYEQYF
j_call: TRBJ2-7
d_call: TRBD2
v_call: TRBV3-1/TRBV3-2
clone_size: -

cdr3_nt: TGTGCCAGTTCGAGGGGGCTCTACGAGCAGTACTTC
cdr3_aa: CASSRGLYEQYF
j_call: TRBJ2-7
d_call: TRBD1
v_call: TRBV28
clone_size: -

cdr3_nt: TGTGCCTGGAGTCCGGGGGGAATCGATGAAAAACTGTTTTTT
cdr3_aa: CAWSPGGIDEKLFF
j_call: TRBJ1-4
d_call: -
v_call: TRBV30
clone_size: -

cdr3_nt: TGCGCCAGCAGCTGGGGGACAGGAAAATACGAGCAGTACTTC
cdr3_aa: CASSWGTGKYEQYF
j_call: TRBJ2-7
d_call: TRBD1
v_call: TRBV5-1
clone_size: -